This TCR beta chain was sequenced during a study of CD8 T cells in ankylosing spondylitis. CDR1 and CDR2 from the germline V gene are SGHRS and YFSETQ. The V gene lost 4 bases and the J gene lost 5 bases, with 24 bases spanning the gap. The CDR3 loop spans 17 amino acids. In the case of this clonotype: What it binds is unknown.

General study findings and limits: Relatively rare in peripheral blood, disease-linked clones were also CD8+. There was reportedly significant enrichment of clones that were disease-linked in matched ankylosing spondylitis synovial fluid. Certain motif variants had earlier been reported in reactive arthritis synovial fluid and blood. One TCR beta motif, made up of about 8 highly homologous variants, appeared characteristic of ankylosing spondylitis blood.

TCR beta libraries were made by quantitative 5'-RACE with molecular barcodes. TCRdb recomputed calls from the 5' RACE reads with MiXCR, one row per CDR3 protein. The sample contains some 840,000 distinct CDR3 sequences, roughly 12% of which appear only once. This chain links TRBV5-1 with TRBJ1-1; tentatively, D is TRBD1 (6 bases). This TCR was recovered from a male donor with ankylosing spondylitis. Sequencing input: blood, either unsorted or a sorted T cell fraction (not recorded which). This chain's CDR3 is CASSPEVGQGKYTEAFF. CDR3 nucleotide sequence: TGCGCCAGCAGCCCCGAGGTCGGGCAGGGGAAATATACTGAAGCTTTCTTT. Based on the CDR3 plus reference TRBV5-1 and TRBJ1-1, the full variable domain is KAGVTQTPRYLIKTRGQQVTLSCSPISGHRSVSWYQQTPGQGLQFLFEYFSETQRNKGNFPGRFSGRQFSNSRSEMNVSTLELGDSALYLCASSPEVGQGKYTEAFFGQGTRLTVV.